A selection of T cell receptor beta chains follows, all from one sample in a study of vaccination effects on CD4 cells after COVID-19. Antigens for these TCRs are unknown. The repertoire was sequenced with immunoSEQ multiplex PCR; TCRdb's copy has only in-frame clones and lacks some. The data contain 40,000 to 45,000 clones, around 80% of them singletons. The specimen was CD4+ T cells from PBMCs cultured without peptide, collected after COVID-19 vaccination. The receptors stem from a human donor who had a prior SARS-CoV-2 infection. The CDR3 runs from the conserved cysteine through the conserved F or W. The order of the fields is J gene, clone size, V gene, D gene, CDR3 protein, CDR3 DNA. A D gene is named only where the DNA matches it firmly. Clone size is not always given. Where it is, it says once, few, many or a class for expanded clones.

j_call: TRBJ1-5
clone_size: .
v_call: TRBV4-3
d_call: TRBD1
cdr3_aa: CASSQSDRNNQPQHF
cdr3_nt: TGCGCCAGCAGCCAATCGGACAGGAATAATCAGCCCCAGCATTTT

j_call: TRBJ1-2
clone_size: .
v_call: TRBV12-3/TRBV12-4
d_call: .
cdr3_aa: CASSLGGSYTF
cdr3_nt: TGTGCCAGCAGTTTAGGAGGGAGCTACACCTTC

j_call: TRBJ2-6
clone_size: .
v_call: TRBV20-1
d_call: .
cdr3_aa: CSASLVGSGANVLTF
cdr3_nt: TGCAGTGCTAGTCTCGTGGGTTCTGGGGCCAACGTCCTGACTTTC

j_call: TRBJ2-2
clone_size: .
v_call: TRBV6-6
d_call: TRBD1
cdr3_aa: CASVTGGGTGIGELFF
cdr3_nt: TGTGCCAGCGTCACGGGCGGAGGGACAGGGATCGGGGAGCTGTTTTTT

j_call: TRBJ2-7
clone_size: few
v_call: TRBV2
d_call: TRBD1
cdr3_aa: CASSERQGAGDEQYF
cdr3_nt: TGTGCCAGCAGTGAACGTCAGGGGGCCGGGGACGAGCAGTACTTC

j_call: TRBJ2-1
clone_size: .
v_call: TRBV2
d_call: .
cdr3_aa: CASGPEYNEQFF
cdr3_nt: TGTGCCAGCGGGCCAGAATACAATGAGCAGTTCTTC

j_call: TRBJ1-2
clone_size: .
v_call: TRBV6-5
d_call: .
cdr3_aa: CASIPRGGSRYGYTF
cdr3_nt: TGTGCCAGCATCCCGCGGGGGGGATCTCGGTATGGCTACACCTTC

j_call: TRBJ1-4
clone_size: .
v_call: TRBV4-2
d_call: .
cdr3_aa: CASSQIRGIGEKLFF
cdr3_nt: TGTGCCAGCAGCCAAATTAGGGGAATAGGGGAAAAACTGTTTTTT

j_call: TRBJ1-6
clone_size: .
v_call: TRBV6-5
d_call: .
cdr3_aa: CASSREYNSPLHF
cdr3_nt: TGTGCCAGCAGCAGGGAGTATAATTCACCCCTCCACTTT

j_call: TRBJ2-1
clone_size: few
v_call: TRBV18
d_call: TRBD2
cdr3_aa: CASSQLAGTNTYNEQFF
cdr3_nt: TGTGCCAGCTCACAACTAGCGGGCACAAATACCTACAATGAGCAGTTCTTC

j_call: TRBJ2-1
clone_size: .
v_call: TRBV19
d_call: .
cdr3_aa: CASSLIGGNAYNEQFF
cdr3_nt: TGTGCCAGTAGTCTTATTGGGGGTAACGCCTACAATGAGCAGTTCTTC

j_call: TRBJ1-1
clone_size: few
v_call: TRBV19
d_call: TRBD1
cdr3_aa: CASNYGPTGVSTEAFF
cdr3_nt: TGTGCCAGTAACTATGGCCCCACAGGGGTAAGCACTGAAGCTTTCTTT

j_call: TRBJ2-5
clone_size: .
v_call: TRBV29-1
d_call: .
cdr3_aa: CSTLRGMETQYF
cdr3_nt: TGCAGCACCCTCCGGGGTATGGAGACCCAGTACTTC

j_call: TRBJ1-1
clone_size: .
v_call: TRBV7-9
d_call: .
cdr3_aa: CASSLQENTEAFF
cdr3_nt: TGTGCCAGCAGCTTACAGGAGAACACTGAAGCTTTCTTT

j_call: TRBJ2-3
clone_size: .
v_call: TRBV11-3
d_call: .
cdr3_aa: CASSLDQQNTQYF
cdr3_nt: TGTGCCAGCAGCTTAGACCAGCAAAATACGCAGTATTTT

j_call: TRBJ2-7
clone_size: .
v_call: TRBV11-1
d_call: TRBD1
cdr3_aa: CASSLSRDSYEQYF
cdr3_nt: TGTGCCAGCAGCCTGTCCCGGGACAGCTACGAGCAGTACTTC

j_call: TRBJ2-1
clone_size: .
v_call: TRBV19
d_call: .
cdr3_aa: CASSITRYVEQFF
cdr3_nt: TGTGCCAGTAGTATCACCCGTTACGTTGAGCAGTTCTTC

j_call: TRBJ1-2
clone_size: .
v_call: TRBV20-1
d_call: .
cdr3_aa: CSAQGSYGYTF
cdr3_nt: TGCAGTGCACAGGGTAGCTATGGCTACACCTTC

j_call: TRBJ1-1
clone_size: .
v_call: TRBV6-5
d_call: TRBD1
cdr3_aa: CASRRTGGTEAFF
cdr3_nt: TGTGCCAGCAGGCGTACAGGGGGCACTGAAGCTTTCTTT

j_call: TRBJ2-6
clone_size: .
v_call: TRBV7-3
d_call: .
cdr3_aa: CASSLTGAAGANVLTF
cdr3_nt: TGTGCCAGCAGCTTAACAGGGGCAGCTGGGGCCAACGTCCTGACTTTC

j_call: TRBJ1-5
clone_size: once
v_call: TRBV19
d_call: TRBD1
cdr3_aa: CASSRGGKISGNQPQHF
cdr3_nt: TGTGCCAGTAGTAGAGGGGGCAAGATAAGTGGCAATCAGCCCCAGCATTTT

j_call: TRBJ1-2
clone_size: .
v_call: TRBV5-1
d_call: .
cdr3_aa: CASSLGYYGTPDTF
cdr3_nt: TGCGCCAGCAGCTTGGGCTATTATGGGACACCCGACACCTTC

j_call: TRBJ1-4
clone_size: .
v_call: TRBV4-2
d_call: TRBD1
cdr3_aa: CASSQVNTGGIQKLFF
cdr3_nt: TGTGCCAGCAGCCAAGTTAACACAGGGGGCATCCAAAAACTGTTTTTT

j_call: TRBJ2-3
clone_size: .
v_call: TRBV21-1
d_call: .
cdr3_aa: CASSQLGTRADTQYF
cdr3_nt: TGTGCCAGCAGCCAGCTGGGGACTAGGGCAGATACGCAGTATTTT

j_call: TRBJ2-5
clone_size: .
v_call: TRBV5-1
d_call: .
cdr3_aa: CASSRDPGGQETQYF
cdr3_nt: TGCGCCAGCAGCAGGGACCCCGGCGGCCAAGAGACCCAGTACTTC

j_call: TRBJ2-7
clone_size: .
v_call: TRBV3-1/TRBV3-2
d_call: .
cdr3_aa: CASSQSGDRSF
cdr3_nt: TGTGCCAGCAGCCAATCAGGGGATAGAAGCTTC

j_call: TRBJ2-3
clone_size: .
v_call: TRBV4-1
d_call: .
cdr3_aa: CASSQDASSPDTQYF
cdr3_nt: TGCGCCAGCAGCCAAGATGCTAGCAGCCCAGATACGCAGTATTTT

j_call: TRBJ1-1
clone_size: .
v_call: TRBV5-1
d_call: .
cdr3_aa: CASLRNPGWPEAFF
cdr3_nt: TGCGCCAGCCTAAGAAACCCCGGGTGGCCTGAAGCTTTCTTT

j_call: TRBJ2-5
clone_size: .
v_call: TRBV5-4
d_call: TRBD2
cdr3_aa: CASSLISPLAGVSDQETQYF
cdr3_nt: TGTGCCAGCAGCTTGATATCCCCGCTAGCGGGAGTTTCGGACCAAGAGACCCAGTACTTC

j_call: TRBJ2-1
clone_size: few
v_call: TRBV5-1
d_call: TRBD2
cdr3_aa: CASSLEASGAAYNEQFF
cdr3_nt: TGCGCCAGCAGCTTGGAAGCTAGCGGGGCCGCCTACAATGAGCAGTTCTTC

j_call: TRBJ2-7
clone_size: .
v_call: TRBV9
d_call: TRBD2
cdr3_aa: CASSVDSSGSYEQYF
cdr3_nt: TGTGCCAGCAGCGTAGATTCTAGCGGGAGTTACGAGCAGTACTTC

j_call: TRBJ2-3
clone_size: .
v_call: TRBV9
d_call: TRBD2
cdr3_aa: CASSIGGRVTDTQYF
cdr3_nt: TGTGCCAGCAGCATAGGCGGGAGGGTAACAGATACGCAGTATTTT

j_call: TRBJ1-5
clone_size: .
v_call: TRBV5-5
d_call: .
cdr3_aa: CASSQGRESQYSNQPQHF
cdr3_nt: TGTGCCAGCAGCCAGGGACGGGAGAGCCAATATAGCAATCAGCCCCAGCATTTT

j_call: TRBJ1-2
clone_size: few
v_call: TRBV3-1/TRBV3-2
d_call: .
cdr3_aa: CASSHREGYTF
cdr3_nt: TGTGCCAGCAGCCATCGGGAAGGCTACACCTTC

j_call: TRBJ1-2
clone_size: .
v_call: TRBV30
d_call: TRBD1
cdr3_aa: CAWSEQGARSGYTF
cdr3_nt: TGTGCCTGGAGTGAGCAGGGGGCGCGGAGTGGCTACACCTTC

j_call: TRBJ1-5
clone_size: .
v_call: TRBV19
d_call: TRBD1
cdr3_aa: CASSATGRDHQPQHF
cdr3_nt: TGTGCCAGTAGTGCGACAGGGAGGGACCATCAGCCCCAGCATTTT

j_call: TRBJ2-1
clone_size: .
v_call: TRBV5-1
d_call: TRBD2
cdr3_aa: CASSLRPTSGSDFLFF
cdr3_nt: TGCGCCAGCAGCTTGCGACCGACTAGCGGGAGTGATTTTTTGTTCTTC

j_call: TRBJ1-1
clone_size: .
v_call: TRBV30
d_call: .
cdr3_aa: CAWSRRMNTEAFF
cdr3_nt: TGTGCCTGGAGTCGCAGGATGAACACTGAAGCTTTCTTT

j_call: TRBJ1-3
clone_size: few
v_call: TRBV5-4
d_call: .
cdr3_aa: CASSLLGSGNTIYF
cdr3_nt: TGTGCCAGCAGCTTGTTGGGGTCAGGAAACACCATATATTTT

j_call: TRBJ1-2
clone_size: few
v_call: TRBV30
d_call: .
cdr3_aa: CAWSIGTSYGYTF
cdr3_nt: TGTGCCTGGAGTATCGGCACAAGTTATGGCTACACCTTC

j_call: TRBJ2-1
clone_size: .
v_call: TRBV11-3
d_call: TRBD1
cdr3_aa: CASSAITRTNRDRVYNEQFF
cdr3_nt: TGTGCCAGCAGCGCTATTACTCGTACAAACCGGGACAGGGTTTACAATGAGCAGTTCTTC

j_call: TRBJ2-1
clone_size: .
v_call: TRBV30
d_call: .
cdr3_aa: CAWSRGESMQFF
cdr3_nt: TGTGCCTGGAGTAGGGGGGAATCCATGCAGTTCTTC

j_call: TRBJ2-2
clone_size: .
v_call: TRBV5-5
d_call: TRBD1
cdr3_aa: CASSFSHRGAGELFF
cdr3_nt: TGTGCCAGCAGCTTTTCCCACAGGGGCGCCGGGGAGCTGTTTTTT

j_call: TRBJ2-7
clone_size: once
v_call: TRBV2
d_call: TRBD1
cdr3_aa: CASSGTGARQYF
cdr3_nt: TGTGCCAGCAGTGGGACAGGGGCTAGGCAGTACTTC

j_call: TRBJ2-1
clone_size: .
v_call: TRBV28
d_call: TRBD2
cdr3_aa: CASSLSGTSGVNEQFF
cdr3_nt: TGTGCCAGCAGTTTATCCGGGACTAGCGGGGTCAATGAGCAGTTCTTC

j_call: TRBJ2-7
clone_size: .
v_call: TRBV30
d_call: TRBD2
cdr3_aa: CAWSVGLANEQYF
cdr3_nt: TGTGCCTGGAGTGTAGGACTAGCTAACGAGCAGTACTTC

j_call: TRBJ2-1
clone_size: .
v_call: TRBV6-5
d_call: TRBD2
cdr3_aa: CASTPGLAYNEQFF
cdr3_nt: TGTGCCAGCACCCCGGGACTAGCCTACAATGAGCAGTTCTTC

j_call: TRBJ2-7
clone_size: .
v_call: TRBV28
d_call: .
cdr3_aa: CASSLTQVYEQYF
cdr3_nt: TGTGCCAGCAGTTTAACACAGGTCTACGAGCAGTACTTC

j_call: TRBJ2-3
clone_size: .
v_call: TRBV10-1
d_call: .
cdr3_aa: CASRKRRFGTRGDTQYF
cdr3_nt: TGCGCCAGCAGAAAAAGGAGGTTCGGGACCCGGGGAGATACGCAGTATTTT

j_call: TRBJ1-1
clone_size: .
v_call: TRBV24-1
d_call: .
cdr3_aa: CATSDGTKAFF
cdr3_nt: TGTGCCACCAGTGACGGGACAAAAGCTTTCTTT

j_call: TRBJ1-2
clone_size: .
v_call: TRBV9
d_call: .
cdr3_aa: CASSPRGTPYGYTF
cdr3_nt: TGTGCCAGCAGCCCCCGTGGGACTCCCTATGGCTACACCTTC

j_call: TRBJ1-1
clone_size: .
v_call: TRBV15
d_call: .
cdr3_aa: CATSIRQDVWSEAFF
cdr3_nt: TGTGCCACCAGCATAAGACAGGACGTGTGGTCTGAAGCTTTCTTT

j_call: TRBJ1-1
clone_size: .
v_call: TRBV19
d_call: TRBD1
cdr3_aa: CASSRDRSTTTEAFF
cdr3_nt: TGTGCCAGTAGTAGGGACAGAAGTACTACCACTGAAGCTTTCTTT

j_call: TRBJ2-1
clone_size: .
v_call: TRBV5-5
d_call: .
cdr3_aa: CASSLLSQSDEQFF
cdr3_nt: TGTGCCAGCAGCTTGCTAAGCCAAAGCGATGAGCAGTTCTTC

j_call: TRBJ2-3
clone_size: .
v_call: TRBV6-5
d_call: .
cdr3_aa: CASSETGAGGNTQYF
cdr3_nt: TGTGCCAGCAGCGAGACAGGCGCAGGGGGGAATACGCAGTATTTT